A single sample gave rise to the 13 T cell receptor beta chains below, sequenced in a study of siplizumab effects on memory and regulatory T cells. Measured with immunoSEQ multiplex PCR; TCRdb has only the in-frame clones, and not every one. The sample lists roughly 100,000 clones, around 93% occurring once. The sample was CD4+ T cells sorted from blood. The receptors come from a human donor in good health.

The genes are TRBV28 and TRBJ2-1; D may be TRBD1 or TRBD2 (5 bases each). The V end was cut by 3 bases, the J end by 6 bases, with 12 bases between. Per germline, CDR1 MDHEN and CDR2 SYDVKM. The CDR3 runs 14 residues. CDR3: CASSLMGGGNEQFF. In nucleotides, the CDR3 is TGTGCCAGCAGTTTGATGGGTGGGGGCAATGAGCAGTTCTTC.

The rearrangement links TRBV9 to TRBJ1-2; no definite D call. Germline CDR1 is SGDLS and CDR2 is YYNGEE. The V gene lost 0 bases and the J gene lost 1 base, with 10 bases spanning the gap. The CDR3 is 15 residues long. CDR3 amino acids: CASSVGQTHNYGYTF. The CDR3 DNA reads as TGTGCCAGCAGCGTAGGCCAGACCCATAACTATGGCTACACCTTC. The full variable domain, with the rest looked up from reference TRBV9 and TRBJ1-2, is DSGVTQTPKHLITATGQRVTLRCSPRSGDLSVYWYQQSLDQGLQFLIQYYNGEERAKGNILERFSAQQFPDLHSELNLSSLELGDSALYFCASSVGQTHNYGYTFGSGTRLTVV.

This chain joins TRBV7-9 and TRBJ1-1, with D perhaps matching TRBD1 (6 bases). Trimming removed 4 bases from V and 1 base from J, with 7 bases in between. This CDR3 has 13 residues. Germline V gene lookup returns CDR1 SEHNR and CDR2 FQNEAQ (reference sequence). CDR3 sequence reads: CASSSGANTEAFF. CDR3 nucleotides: TGTGCCAGCAGCTCGGGGGCGAACACTGAAGCTTTCTTT.

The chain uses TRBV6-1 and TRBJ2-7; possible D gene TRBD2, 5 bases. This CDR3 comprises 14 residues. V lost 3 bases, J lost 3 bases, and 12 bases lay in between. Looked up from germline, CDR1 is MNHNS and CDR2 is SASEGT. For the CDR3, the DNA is TGTGCCAGCAGTGACCCTATCGGAGGCTACGAGCAGTACTTC. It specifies CASSDPIGGYEQYF.

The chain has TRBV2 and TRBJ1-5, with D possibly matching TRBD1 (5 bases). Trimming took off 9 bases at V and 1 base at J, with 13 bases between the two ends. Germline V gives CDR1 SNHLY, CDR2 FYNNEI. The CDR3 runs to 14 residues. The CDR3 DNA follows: TGTGCCAGTAGTCGGGGGGAAAGCAATCAGCCCCAGCATTTT. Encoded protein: CASSRGESNQPQHF.

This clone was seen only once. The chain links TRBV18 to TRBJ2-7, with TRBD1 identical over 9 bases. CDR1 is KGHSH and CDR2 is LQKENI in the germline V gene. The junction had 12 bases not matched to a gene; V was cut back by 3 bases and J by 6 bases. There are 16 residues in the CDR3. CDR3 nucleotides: TGTGCCAGCTCACCCCTAAAGACAGGGGGTGACGGCGAGCAGTACTTC. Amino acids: CASSPLKTGGDGEQYF.

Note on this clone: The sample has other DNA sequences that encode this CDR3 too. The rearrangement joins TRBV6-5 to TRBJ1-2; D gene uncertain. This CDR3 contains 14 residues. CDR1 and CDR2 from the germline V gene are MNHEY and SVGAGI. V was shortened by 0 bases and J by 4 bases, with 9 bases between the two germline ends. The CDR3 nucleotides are TGTGCCAGCAGTTACTCGATTCGGGCCTATGGCTACACCTTC. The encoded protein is CASSYSIRAYGYTF.

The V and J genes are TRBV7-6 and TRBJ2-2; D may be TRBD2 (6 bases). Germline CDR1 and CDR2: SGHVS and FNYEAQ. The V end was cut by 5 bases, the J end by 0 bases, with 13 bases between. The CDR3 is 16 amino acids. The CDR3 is CASSQQSGPNTGELFF. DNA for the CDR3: TGTGCCAGCAGCCAACAAAGCGGGCCGAACACCGGGGAGCTGTTTTTT.

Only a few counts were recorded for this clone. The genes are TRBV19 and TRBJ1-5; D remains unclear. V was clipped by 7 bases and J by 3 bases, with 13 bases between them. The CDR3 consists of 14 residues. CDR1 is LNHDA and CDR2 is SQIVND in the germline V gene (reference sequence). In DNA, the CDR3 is TGTGCCAGTACTTCCGGGAGAACCAATCAGCCCCAGCATTTT. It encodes CASTSGRTNQPQHF.

The CDR3 reads CASSNRPYSYEQYF. CDR3 DNA: TGTGCCAGCAGTAACAGGCCTTATTCCTACGAGCAGTACTTC. J is TRBJ2-7 and V is TRBV6-7; TRBD1 is a possible D gene (5 bases). TRBV6-7 is reported as an ORF; its role is uncertain. The CDR3 loop spans 14 amino acids. Trimming cost V 5 bases and J 1 base, with 12 bases left between them.

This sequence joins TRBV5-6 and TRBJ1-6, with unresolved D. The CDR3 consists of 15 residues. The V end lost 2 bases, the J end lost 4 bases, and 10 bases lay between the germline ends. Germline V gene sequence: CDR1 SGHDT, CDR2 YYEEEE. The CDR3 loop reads CASSLSPLYNSPLHF. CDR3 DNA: TGTGCCAGCAGCTTATCCCCACTTTATAATTCACCCCTCCACTTT.

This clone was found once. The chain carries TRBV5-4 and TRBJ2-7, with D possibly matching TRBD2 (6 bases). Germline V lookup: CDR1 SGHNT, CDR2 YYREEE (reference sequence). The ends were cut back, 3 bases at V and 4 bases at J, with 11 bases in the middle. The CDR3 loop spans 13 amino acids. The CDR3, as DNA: TGTGCCAGCAGCTCCGGGAGAGGGTACGAGCAGTACTTC. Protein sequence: CASSSGRGYEQYF.

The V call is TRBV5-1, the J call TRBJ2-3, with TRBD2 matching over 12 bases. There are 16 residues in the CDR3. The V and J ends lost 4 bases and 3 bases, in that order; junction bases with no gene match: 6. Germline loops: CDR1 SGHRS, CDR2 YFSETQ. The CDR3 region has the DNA TGCGCCAGCAGCGTCACCGGACTAGCGGGAACAGATACGCAGTATTTT. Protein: CASSVTGLAGTDTQYF.